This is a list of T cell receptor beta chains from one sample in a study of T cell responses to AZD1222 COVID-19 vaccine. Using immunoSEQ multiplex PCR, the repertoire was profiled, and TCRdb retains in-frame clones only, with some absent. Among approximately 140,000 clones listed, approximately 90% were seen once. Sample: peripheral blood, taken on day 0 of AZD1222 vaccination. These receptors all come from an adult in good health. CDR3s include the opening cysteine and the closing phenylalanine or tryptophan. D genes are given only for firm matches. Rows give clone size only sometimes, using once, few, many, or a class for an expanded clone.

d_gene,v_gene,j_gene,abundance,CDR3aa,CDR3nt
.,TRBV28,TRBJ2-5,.,CASSLSPDGTRGTQYF,TGTGCCAGCAGTTTATCGCCCGACGGGACAAGAGGGACCCAGTACTTC
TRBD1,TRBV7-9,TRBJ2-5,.,CASSLTGSGETQYF,TGTGCCAGCAGCTTGACAGGGTCAGGAGAGACCCAGTACTTC
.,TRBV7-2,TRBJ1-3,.,CASSSTVPGNTIYF,TGTGCCAGCAGCTCGACTGTCCCTGGAAACACCATATATTTT
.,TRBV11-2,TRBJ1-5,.,CASSGGTHSNQPQHF,TGTGCCAGCAGCGGCGGGACACATAGCAATCAGCCCCAGCATTTT
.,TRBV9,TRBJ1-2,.,CASSGHRAGNYGYTF,TGTGCCAGCAGCGGACACAGGGCAGGGAACTATGGCTACACCTTC
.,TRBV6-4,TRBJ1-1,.,CASRAGRNTEAFF,TGTGCCAGTCGGGCGGGGCGGAACACTGAAGCTTTCTTT
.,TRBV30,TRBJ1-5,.,CAWGRSNQPQHF,TGTGCCTGGGGACGGAGCAATCAGCCCCAGCATTTT
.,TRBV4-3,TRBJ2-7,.,CASSQGSGNLYEQYF,TGCGCCAGCAGCCAAGGGTCCGGTAACCTCTACGAGCAGTACTTC
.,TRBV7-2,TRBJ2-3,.,CASSPDNSRADTQYF,TGTGCCAGCAGCCCAGACAATTCGCGGGCAGATACGCAGTATTTT
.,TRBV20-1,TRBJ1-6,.,CSARTGGPLHF,TGCAGTGCTAGAACGGGGGGGCCCCTCCACTTT
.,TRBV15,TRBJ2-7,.,CATSGGQPRDEQYF,TGTGCCACCAGCGGCGGACAGCCCAGGGACGAGCAGTACTTC
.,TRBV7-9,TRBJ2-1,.,CASSPPGARRNEQFF,TGTGCCAGCAGCCCCCCTGGCGCGCGAAGGAATGAGCAGTTCTTC
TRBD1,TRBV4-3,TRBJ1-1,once,CASSQDLGTGGTEAFF,TGCGCCAGCAGCCAAGATTTAGGGACAGGGGGCACTGAAGCTTTCTTT
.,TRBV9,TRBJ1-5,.,CASSVAPGGEPQHF,TGTGCCAGCAGCGTAGCACCTGGGGGGGAGCCCCAGCATTTT